This T cell receptor (beta chain) was recorded in a study of blood T cell repertoires in COVID-19. Individuals aged roughly 18 to 100 years were recruited from 20 to 25 US areas. Allocation to cohorts depended on clinical history reported by the participants. Shortly before study entry, within 2 weeks, exposed participants had met a COVID-19 case. In the original workflow: Reference gene primer amplification gave nucleated cell count estimates. Only in-frame clones appear in the TCRdb table, and some are missing; sequencing was by immunoSEQ multiplex PCR. The V and J calls and the clone size are those of that table, but D and trimming were determined from the DNA. The sample carries about 430,000 clones, about 88% recorded once. The sequenced sample consisted of PBMCs or T cells enriched from blood (not recorded which). The receptor's source is a woman younger than 30 who had been exposed to COVID-19.

CDR3 coding DNA: TGTGCCATCAGTCCCTTAGCCGGTCCCGGGGAGCTGTTTTTT. As protein: CAISPLAGPGELFF. The chain joins TRBV10-3 to TRBJ2-2; unclear D gene. This CDR3 comprises 14 residues. Trimming pared 5 bases from V and 6 bases from J, leaving 13 bases between. Germline V CDR1 and CDR2: ENHRY, SYGVKD.